The 22 T cell receptor beta chains listed next were all sequenced from one sample in a study of cytomegalovirus exposure and HLA in healthy donors. 60 Vbeta and 13 Jbeta primers were used in PCR. Assay: immunoSEQ multiplex PCR; the TCRdb copy retains only in-frame clones and omits some. The repertoire includes 150,000 to 200,000 clones, about 80% of them detected once, and 1% sits in the top ten. The sequenced material came from PBMCs. These receptors were taken from a woman between 45 and 65 years old in good health and CMV-seropositive.

The chain has TRBV27 and TRBJ2-5; 10 bases line up with TRBD1. Trimming took 4 bases from V and 7 from J; bases not matched to a gene: 12. CDR1 is MNHEY, CDR2 SMNVEV, per germline (reference sequence). The CDR3 has 16 residues. Here the CDR3 reads CASSSPGQGPAGTQYF. The CDR3 region has the DNA TGTGCCAGCAGTTCCCCGGGACAGGGGCCAGCAGGGACCCAGTACTTC.

This chain connects TRBV9 to TRBJ1-2, with 8 bases identical to TRBD1. This CDR3 is built from 15 residues. CDR1 is SGDLS, CDR2 YYNGEE, per germline. V shed 3 bases, J shed 3 bases, and the junction held 7 bases outside the gene matches. The CDR3 DNA follows: TGTGCCAGCAGCGCGTCCAGGGGGCTGGACTATGGCTACACCTTC. It yields the protein CASSASRGLDYGYTF.

The V and J genes are TRBV5-4 and TRBJ1-1, with TRBD1 matching over 10 bases. The CDR3 sequence is 17 residues long. The ends lost 5 bases at V and 3 bases at J; junction bases unmatched: 13. Germline V gene sequence: CDR1 SGHNT, CDR2 YYREEE (reference sequence). This CDR3 is CASSRDTGTGAHTEAFF. Here the CDR3 DNA reads TGTGCCAGCAGTCGCGACACCGGGACAGGGGCTCACACTGAAGCTTTCTTT.

This chain uses TRBV4-2 with TRBJ1-2, with 7 bases lining up with TRBD1. This CDR3 comprises 18 residues. Germline CDR1 and CDR2: LGHNA and YNFKEQ. V lost 4 bases, J lost 1 base, and 15 bases stayed unmatched. CDR3 DNA: TGTGCCAGCAGCCGGGTCACTACGGGACAGTCCCTTAACTATGGCTACACCTTC. Protein sequence: CASSRVTTGQSLNYGYTF.

A remark on this clone: An end of the junction differs from the germline gene, which may be a read error. The chain combines TRBV7-9 with TRBJ1-6; D might be TRBD1 (5 bases). The germline V gene encodes CDR1 SEHNR and CDR2 FQNEAQ (reference sequence). The CDR3 length is 15 residues. The CDR3 DNA reads as TGTTCCAGCAGCTTTGGCTGGACCAGGGATTCACCCCTCCACTTT. Translation gives CSSSFGWTRDSPLHF.

The V gene is TRBV28, the J gene TRBJ1-4, with D perhaps matching TRBD1 (6 bases). Germline CDR1 MDHEN, CDR2 SYDVKM. V was trimmed by 8 bases and J by 4 bases, leaving 20 bases between them. The CDR3 length is 16 residues. DNA for the CDR3: TGTGCCAGCGTAAATACGTTGGGGGCTGGTAATGAAAAACTGTTTTTT. As protein: CASVNTLGAGNEKLFF.

V usage is TRBV19 and J usage is TRBJ2-3, with D uncertain. Germline V gene data show CDR1 as LNHDA and CDR2 as SQIVND (reference sequence). The CDR3 spans 14 residues. In DNA, the CDR3 is TGTGAGAAGGCTCCGGGTTTCCCCACAGATACGCAGTATTTT. Translation gives CEKAPGFPTDTQYF.

The table lists this clone with a count of one. V gene TRBV28 combines with J gene TRBJ2-4; the D gene is possibly TRBD1 (5 bases). The CDR3 runs to 16 residues. Germline V lookup: CDR1 MDHEN, CDR2 SYDVKM. Trimming pared 4 bases from V and 0 bases from J, leaving 13 bases between. CDR3 protein: CASSSLGEIAKNIQYF. DNA for the CDR3: TGTGCCAGCAGTTCCCTAGGGGAAATAGCCAAAAACATTCAGTACTTC.

The rearrangement links TRBV7-9 to TRBJ2-1; weak D call: TRBD1 (6 bases). There are 16 residues in the CDR3. The V gene lost 5 bases and the J gene lost 8 bases, with 22 bases spanning the gap. The germline V gene has CDR1 SEHNR and CDR2 FQNEAQ (reference sequence). The DNA for the CDR3 is TGTGCCAGCAGCCCGTGGGGGCCCGGGAATCTCCATGAGCAGTTCTTC. Translating gives CASSPWGPGNLHEQFF.

The genes are TRBV5-1 and TRBJ2-1; 9 nucleotides line up with TRBD2. V dropped 0 bases and J dropped 3; count of bases not matched to a gene: 4. From germline, CDR1 is SGHRS and CDR2 YFSETQ. The CDR3 is 16 residues long. The CDR3 nucleotides read TGCGCCAGCAGCTTGGAAGCTAGCGGGGTCTACAATGAGCAGTTCTTC. Amino acids: CASSLEASGVYNEQFF. Together with reference TRBV5-1 and TRBJ2-1, the CDR3 gives the full variable domain: KAGVTQTPRYLIKTRGQQVTLSCSPISGHRSVSWYQQTPGQGLQFLFEYFSETQRNKGNFPGRFSGRQFSNSRSEMNVSTLELGDSALYLCASSLEASGVYNEQFFGPGTRLTVL.

The J gene is TRBJ1-6, the V gene TRBV27; a possible D gene is TRBD1 (6 bases). V lost 5 bases and J lost 6, with 17 bases in between. Germline CDR1 is MNHEY and CDR2 is SMNVEV (reference sequence). The length of the CDR3 is 16 residues. The CDR3 DNA follows: TGTGCCAGCAGTCCGCCGCGGACAGCCTCTAATTCACCCCTCCACTTT. Translation gives CASSPPRTASNSPLHF.

This chain connects TRBV4-1 to TRBJ1-1; 7 nucleotides match TRBD1. V was pared by 0 bases and J by 0 bases, with 4 bases of the junction left unmatched. This CDR3 spans 16 amino acids. CDR1 is MGHRA, CDR2 YSYEKL, per germline. As DNA, the CDR3 is TGCGCCAGCAGCCAAGAGCCCGGGACAGTGAACACTGAAGCTTTCTTT. This sequence encodes CASSQEPGTVNTEAFF.

The J gene is TRBJ2-1, the V gene TRBV27; D gene ambiguous. CDR1 and CDR2 (germline): MNHEY, SMNVEV (reference sequence). Trimming stripped 2 bases from V and 4 bases from J, with 6 bases between. This CDR3 has 13 residues. The CDR3 is CASSLGQYNEQFF. CDR3 DNA sequence: TGTGCCAGCAGTTTAGGGCAATACAATGAGCAGTTCTTC.

This sequence joins TRBV7-2 and TRBJ1-3, with 8 bases lining up with TRBD1. Unmatched junction bases numbered 4, after V lost 6 bases and J lost 6 bases. In germline, CDR1 is SGHTA, CDR2 FQGNSA. The CDR3 is 13 amino acids. CDR3 sequence: CASRDRVENTIYF. In DNA form, the CDR3 reads TGTGCCAGCAGGGACAGGGTAGAAAACACCATATATTTT. The variable domain in full, completed from reference TRBV7-2 and TRBJ1-3, reads GAGVSQSPSNKVTEKGKDVELRCDPISGHTALYWYRQSLGQGLEFLIYFQGNSAPDKSGLPSDRFSAERTGGSVSTLTIQRTQQEDSAVYLCASRDRVENTIYFGEGSWLTVV.

V is TRBV7-9 and J is TRBJ2-7, with a tentative D call TRBD1 (6 bases). Germline V gene data show CDR1 as SEHNR and CDR2 as FQNEAQ (reference sequence). CDR3 length equals 14 residues. V was trimmed by 6 bases and J by 0 bases, leaving 12 bases between them. This chain's CDR3 is CASSLGHLSYEQYF. CDR3 nucleotides: TGTGCCAGCAGTTTGGGACATCTCTCCTACGAGCAGTACTTC.

V gene TRBV28 combines with J gene TRBJ2-5, with D tentatively TRBD1 (6 bases). Germline CDR1 is MDHEN and CDR2 is SYDVKM. V was clipped by 6 bases and J by 5 bases, with 28 bases between them. CDR3 length equals 18 residues. The CDR3 nucleotides are TGTGCCAGCAGCTTCCCCGTCCTTCTTCTGGGGGCTGGGGAGACCCAGTACTTC. Residues: CASSFPVLLLGAGETQYF.

This chain links TRBV29-1 with TRBJ1-1, with D hard to call. The length of the CDR3 is 14 residues. In germline, CDR1 is SQVTM, CDR2 ANQGSEA. V dropped 2 bases and J dropped 0 bases, with 10 bases sitting between them. Written as DNA, the CDR3 is TGCAGCGTTGAATCCCCGGGTTTGAACACTGAAGCTTTCTTT. Protein sequence: CSVESPGLNTEAFF.

The V and J genes are TRBV18 and TRBJ2-5; D might be TRBD2 (5 bases). There are 12 residues in the CDR3. The V and J ends lost 2 bases and 5 bases respectively, with 6 bases between them. The germline CDR1 and CDR2 sequences are KGHSH and LQKENI. The CDR3 bases are TGTGCCAGCTCACCAGGGAGCGAGACCCAGTACTTC. Its protein is CASSPGSETQYF.

The chain combines TRBV4-2 with TRBJ1-1, with D tentatively TRBD1 (6 bases). This CDR3 comprises 15 residues. CDR1 is LGHNA, CDR2 YNFKEQ, per germline. Trimming cost V 0 bases and J 5 bases, with 13 bases left between them. The DNA for the CDR3 is TGTGCCAGCAGCCAAGATGAGAGCAGGGGAACTGAAGCTTTCTTT. Residues: CASSQDESRGTEAFF.

The gene calls are TRBV7-8 and TRBJ1-4; TRBD1 matches 7 bases. The CDR3 consists of 15 residues. Germline V gene lookup returns CDR1 SGHVS and CDR2 FQNEAQ. Germline trimming cut 8 bases from V and 4 bases from J; bases unmatched to any gene: 10. As DNA, the CDR3 is TGTGCCAGCGGCCCGCAGGGACAGATTAATGAAAAACTGTTTTTT. The encoded protein is CASGPQGQINEKLFF.

A few counts support this clone. This chain links TRBV27 with TRBJ2-7; D gene uncertain. Germline lookup yields CDR1 MNHEY and CDR2 SMNVEV (reference sequence). The CDR3 covers 14 residues. V was shortened by 3 bases and J by 0 bases, with 9 bases between the two germline ends. The CDR3 here is CASSFQAASYEQYF. CDR3 in DNA: TGTGCCAGCAGTTTTCAGGCCGCCTCCTACGAGCAGTACTTC.

The chain recombines TRBV5-1 with TRBJ2-1, with TRBD2 identical over 10 bases. J lost 5 bases, V lost 0 bases, and 5 bases had no gene match. Germline assignment: CDR1 SGHRS and CDR2 YFSETQ. The CDR3 spans 16 residues. CDR3 bases: TGCGCCAGCAGCTTGGCTGAGCGGGAGGGCCACAATGAGCAGTTCTTC. Translating it yields CASSLAEREGHNEQFF.